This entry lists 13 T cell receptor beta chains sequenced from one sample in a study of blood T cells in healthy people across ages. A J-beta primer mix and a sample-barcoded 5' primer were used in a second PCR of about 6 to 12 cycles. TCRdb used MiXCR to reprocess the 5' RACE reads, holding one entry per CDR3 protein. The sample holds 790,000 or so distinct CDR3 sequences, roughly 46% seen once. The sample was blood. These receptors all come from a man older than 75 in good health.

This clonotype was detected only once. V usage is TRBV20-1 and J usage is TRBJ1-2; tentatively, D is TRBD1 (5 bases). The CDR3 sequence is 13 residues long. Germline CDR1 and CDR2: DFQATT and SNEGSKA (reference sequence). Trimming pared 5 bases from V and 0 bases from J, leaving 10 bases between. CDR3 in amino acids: CSADRNSNYGYTF. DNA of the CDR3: TGCAGTGCTGACAGAAATTCTAACTATGGCTACACCTTC.

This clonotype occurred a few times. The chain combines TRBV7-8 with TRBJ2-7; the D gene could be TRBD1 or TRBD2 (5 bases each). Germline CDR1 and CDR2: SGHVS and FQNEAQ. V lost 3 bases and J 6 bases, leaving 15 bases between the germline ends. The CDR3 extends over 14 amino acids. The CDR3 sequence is CASSLGPEAREQYF. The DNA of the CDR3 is TGTGCCAGCAGCTTGGGACCCGAAGCGCGCGAGCAGTACTTC.

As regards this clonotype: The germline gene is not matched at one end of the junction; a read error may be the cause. CDR3 nucleotide sequence: TGCAGCGTTGATGCGGGGCTAGCGGGAGGGGTAAGCTCCTACGATGAGCAGTTCTTC. As protein: CSVDAGLAGGVSSYDEQFF. This chain connects TRBV29-1 to TRBJ2-1, with TRBD2 matching over 12 bases. This CDR3 comprises 19 residues. Germline lookup yields CDR1 SQVTM and CDR2 ANQGSEA.

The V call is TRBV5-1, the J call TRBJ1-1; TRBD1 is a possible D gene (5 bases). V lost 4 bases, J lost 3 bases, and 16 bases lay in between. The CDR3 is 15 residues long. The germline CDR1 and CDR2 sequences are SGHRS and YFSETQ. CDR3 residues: CASSPRTTADTEAFF. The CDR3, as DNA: TGCGCCAGCAGCCCGCGGACAACCGCGGACACTGAAGCTTTCTTT.

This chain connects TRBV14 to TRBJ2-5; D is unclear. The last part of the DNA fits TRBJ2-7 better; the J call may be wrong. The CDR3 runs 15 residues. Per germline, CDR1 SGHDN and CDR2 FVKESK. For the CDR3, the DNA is TGTGCCAGCAGCCAATTCGAGGCCAACCCCTACGAGCAGTACTTC. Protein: CASSQFEANPYEQYF.

The CDR3 here is CASSFDTSLGNEQYF. The CDR3, as DNA: TGTGCCAGCAGCTTTGACACTAGCTTGGGCAATGAGCAGTACTTC. The rearrangement links TRBV7-3 to TRBJ2-7, with D perhaps matching TRBD2 (6 bases). The CDR3 totals 15 residues. Germline V gene data show CDR1 as SGHTA and CDR2 as FQGTGA. Deletions cut 3 bases from V and 7 bases from J, with 19 bases between.

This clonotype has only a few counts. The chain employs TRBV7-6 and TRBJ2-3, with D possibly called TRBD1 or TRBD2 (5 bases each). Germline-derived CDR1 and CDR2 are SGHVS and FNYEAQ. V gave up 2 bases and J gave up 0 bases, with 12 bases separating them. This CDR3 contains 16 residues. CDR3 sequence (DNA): TGTGCCAGCAGCTTAAGGTTGGGGGACAGCACAGATACGCAGTATTTT. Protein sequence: CASSLRLGDSTDTQYF.

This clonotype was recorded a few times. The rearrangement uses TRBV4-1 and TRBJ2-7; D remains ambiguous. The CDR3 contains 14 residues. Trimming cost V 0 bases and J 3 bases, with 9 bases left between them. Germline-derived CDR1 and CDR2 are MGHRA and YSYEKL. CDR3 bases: TGCGCCAGCAGCCAAGATAGCCTTTACTACGAGCAGTACTTC. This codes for CASSQDSLYYEQYF.

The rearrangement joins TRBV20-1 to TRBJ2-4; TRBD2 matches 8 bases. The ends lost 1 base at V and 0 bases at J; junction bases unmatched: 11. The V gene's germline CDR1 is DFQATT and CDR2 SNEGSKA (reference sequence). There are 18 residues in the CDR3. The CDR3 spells CSARGGRGGELAKNIQYF. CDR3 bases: TGCAGTGCTAGAGGGGGACGGGGGGGAGAACTAGCCAAAAACATTCAGTACTTC.

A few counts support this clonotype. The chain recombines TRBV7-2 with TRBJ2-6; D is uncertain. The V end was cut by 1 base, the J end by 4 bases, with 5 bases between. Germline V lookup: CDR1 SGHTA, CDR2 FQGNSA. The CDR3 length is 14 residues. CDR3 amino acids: CASSLGFGANVLTF. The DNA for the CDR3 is TGTGCCAGCAGCTTAGGGTTCGGGGCCAACGTCCTGACTTTC. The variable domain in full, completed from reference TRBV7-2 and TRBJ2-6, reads GAGVSQSPSNKVTEKGKDVELRCDPISGHTALYWYRQSLGQGLEFLIYFQGNSAPDKSGLPSDRFSAERTGGSVSTLTIQRTQQEDSAVYLCASSLGFGANVLTFGAGSRLTVL.

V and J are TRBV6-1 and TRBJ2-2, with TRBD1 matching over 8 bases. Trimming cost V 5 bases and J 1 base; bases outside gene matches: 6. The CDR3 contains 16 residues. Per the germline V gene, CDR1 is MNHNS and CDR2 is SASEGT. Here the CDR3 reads CASSSRGLENTGELFF. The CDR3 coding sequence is TGTGCCAGCAGTAGCAGGGGGCTAGAGAACACCGGGGAGCTGTTTTTT.

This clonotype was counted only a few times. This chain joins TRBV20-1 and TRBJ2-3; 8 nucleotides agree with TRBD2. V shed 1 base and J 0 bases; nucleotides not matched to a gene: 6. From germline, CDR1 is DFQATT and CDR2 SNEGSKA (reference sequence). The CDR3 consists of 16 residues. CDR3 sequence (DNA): TGCAGTGCTAGAGTTAGCGGGACCGTGAGCACAGATACGCAGTATTTT. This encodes CSARVSGTVSTDTQYF.

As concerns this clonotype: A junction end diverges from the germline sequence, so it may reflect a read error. The CDR3 here is CASSYPGGGSFKNIQYF. The DNA of the CDR3 is TGTGCTAGCAGTTACCCCGGAGGGGGGAGCTTCAAAAACATTCAGTACTTC. The chain recombines TRBV6-2 or TRBV6-3 with TRBJ2-4; either TRBD1 or TRBD2 may supply D (6 bases each). The germline V gene encodes CDR1 MNHEY and CDR2 SVGEGT. The CDR3 has 17 residues.